This is a list of T cell receptor beta chains from one sample in a study of regulatory T cells in long-lasting Graves disease. TCRdb re-analysed the multiplex PCR reads in MiXCR, keeping a single row per CDR3 protein. The sample lists about 400,000 distinct CDR3 sequences; roughly 16% were seen once. The sequences come from peripheral blood mononuclear cells (PBMCs), collected at new diagnosis, from a patient treated with antithyroid drugs. The receptor set was obtained from a female donor with Graves disease. CDR3s leave out the opening cysteine and the closing phenylalanine or tryptophan. The order of the fields is clone size, V gene, J gene, CDR3 protein. The size entry is marked missing in some rows and otherwise reads once, few, many or a size class.

clone size: many; V gene: TRBV10-3; J gene: TRBJ1-5; CDR3 protein: AISEGQGFQPQH
clone size: many; V gene: TRBV9; J gene: TRBJ1-1; CDR3 protein: ASSVGGGELNTEAF
clone size: many; V gene: TRBV28; J gene: TRBJ1-5; CDR3 protein: ASSFIDSLLPNQPQH
clone size: many; V gene: TRBV5-6; J gene: TRBJ2-1; CDR3 protein: ASSQYGTGGHEQF
clone size: many; V gene: TRBV5-8; J gene: TRBJ1-2; CDR3 protein: ASSLTAGADGYT
clone size: -; V gene: TRBV7-3; J gene: TRBJ2-7; CDR3 protein: ASSLQGQVGYEQY
clone size: many; V gene: TRBV30; J gene: TRBJ2-7; CDR3 protein: AWSGTSHEQY
clone size: many; V gene: TRBV2; J gene: TRBJ1-4; CDR3 protein: ASSATLGTIATNEKLF
clone size: few; V gene: TRBV30; J gene: TRBJ2-7; CDR3 protein: AWSRRASEQY
clone size: many; V gene: TRBV6-2/TRBV6-3; J gene: TRBJ2-1; CDR3 protein: ASSSSSGTHRGNEQF
clone size: few; V gene: TRBV7-9; J gene: TRBJ2-3; CDR3 protein: ASSPTRSLTNTQY
clone size: few; V gene: TRBV20-1; J gene: TRBJ2-5; CDR3 protein: SARDGLAVQETQY
clone size: many; V gene: TRBV28; J gene: TRBJ1-1; CDR3 protein: ASSLILRRGNFAAF
clone size: few; V gene: TRBV6-2/TRBV6-3; J gene: TRBJ2-1; CDR3 protein: ASSFQERVTPNEQF
clone size: few; V gene: TRBV19; J gene: TRBJ1-5; CDR3 protein: TSSLYGGNQPQH
clone size: many; V gene: TRBV5-1; J gene: TRBJ2-5; CDR3 protein: ASSSRLAPKKETQY
clone size: many; V gene: TRBV28; J gene: -; CDR3 protein: ASSSGTDQETQY
clone size: few; V gene: TRBV7-9; J gene: TRBJ2-3; CDR3 protein: ASSSLSQTQY
clone size: many; V gene: TRBV10-3; J gene: TRBJ2-1; CDR3 protein: AISRSGGGANEQF
clone size: -; V gene: TRBV5-1; J gene: TRBJ2-6; CDR3 protein: ASSVITGANVLT
clone size: many; V gene: TRBV28; J gene: TRBJ2-2; CDR3 protein: ASSSSYTGELF
clone size: few; V gene: TRBV7-3; J gene: TRBJ2-2; CDR3 protein: ASSPSPRTSGSFTGELF
clone size: many; V gene: TRBV11-2; J gene: TRBJ2-3; CDR3 protein: ASVPGGSATDTQY
clone size: -; V gene: TRBV4-1; J gene: TRBJ2-5; CDR3 protein: ASSTTNEGRRETQY
clone size: -; V gene: TRBV7-2; J gene: TRBJ2-7; CDR3 protein: ASSRPFRDDYEQY
clone size: many; V gene: TRBV20-1; J gene: TRBJ1-5; CDR3 protein: SAREPGSNQPQH
clone size: many; V gene: TRBV20-1; J gene: TRBJ2-7; CDR3 protein: SARDPRQRAYEQY
clone size: -; V gene: TRBV27; J gene: TRBJ2-1; CDR3 protein: ANIEKSGEGEQF
clone size: many; V gene: TRBV28; J gene: TRBJ2-7; CDR3 protein: ASAVRDSYRAEQY
clone size: -; V gene: TRBV5-6; J gene: TRBJ1-4; CDR3 protein: ASSPGTGIEKLF
clone size: many; V gene: TRBV15; J gene: TRBJ2-7; CDR3 protein: ATSRDSVYEQY
clone size: -; V gene: TRBV19; J gene: TRBJ2-5; CDR3 protein: ASSSSGGLETQY
clone size: many; V gene: TRBV30; J gene: TRBJ2-5; CDR3 protein: AWSATRVGAHETQY
clone size: -; V gene: TRBV9; J gene: TRBJ2-3; CDR3 protein: ASSVVGGAGDTQY
clone size: few; V gene: TRBV18; J gene: TRBJ2-4; CDR3 protein: ASSPRGAGENIQY
clone size: few; V gene: TRBV3-1; J gene: TRBJ1-1; CDR3 protein: ASSQVMETMNTEAF
clone size: many; V gene: TRBV10-3; J gene: TRBJ2-2; CDR3 protein: AISTQGTTGELF
clone size: many; V gene: TRBV7-2; J gene: TRBJ2-7; CDR3 protein: ASSLDGIGGEQY
clone size: many; V gene: TRBV20-1; J gene: TRBJ1-5; CDR3 protein: SATRDSDQPQH
clone size: many; V gene: TRBV29-1; J gene: TRBJ2-3; CDR3 protein: SVENPGEGGMLDTQY
clone size: few; V gene: TRBV12-3/TRBV12-4; J gene: TRBJ1-1; CDR3 protein: ASSFPGGLTEAF
clone size: many; V gene: TRBV7-3; J gene: TRBJ2-3; CDR3 protein: ASSSTAGGLTDTQY
clone size: many; V gene: TRBV18; J gene: TRBJ1-4; CDR3 protein: ASSPLGPNEKLF
clone size: many; V gene: TRBV28; J gene: TRBJ1-1; CDR3 protein: ASSLPENTEAF
clone size: -; V gene: TRBV5-4; J gene: TRBJ2-3; CDR3 protein: ASSLVWRPDDSSHTQY
clone size: many; V gene: TRBV11-2; J gene: TRBJ1-4; CDR3 protein: ASSPDPGRTNEKLF
clone size: many; V gene: TRBV7-9; J gene: TRBJ1-3; CDR3 protein: ASSLLGPGNTIY
clone size: few; V gene: TRBV29-1; J gene: TRBJ1-2; CDR3 protein: SVYGKQGSHGYT
clone size: many; V gene: TRBV18; J gene: TRBJ1-2; CDR3 protein: ASSRGDRNYGYT
clone size: few; V gene: TRBV5-4; J gene: TRBJ2-7; CDR3 protein: ASSKGRDIGSYEQY
clone size: -; V gene: TRBV19; J gene: TRBJ2-3; CDR3 protein: AAGNPGQGLDTQY
clone size: many; V gene: TRBV29-1; J gene: TRBJ2-1; CDR3 protein: SVEKGNEQF
clone size: many; V gene: TRBV7-3; J gene: TRBJ1-1; CDR3 protein: ASSFGGDAEAF
clone size: -; V gene: TRBV27; J gene: TRBJ2-5; CDR3 protein: ASSGGPYGTQY
clone size: many; V gene: TRBV20-1; J gene: TRBJ2-2; CDR3 protein: SARTGTGPHGELF
clone size: few; V gene: TRBV6-2/TRBV6-3; J gene: TRBJ2-7; CDR3 protein: ASSYSHPVYEQY
clone size: few; V gene: TRBV7-6; J gene: TRBJ2-7; CDR3 protein: TSSLALGDPEQY
clone size: -; V gene: TRBV11-2; J gene: TRBJ1-1; CDR3 protein: ASSLDGGYEAF
clone size: few; V gene: TRBV7-9; J gene: TRBJ1-2; CDR3 protein: ASSFEQGYGYT